This T cell receptor (beta chain) was identified during a study of blood T cell repertoires in COVID-19. The V segment lost 5 bases and the J segment 4 bases; nucleotides outside the gene matches: 8. The CDR3 runs to 15 residues. Germline V CDR1 and CDR2: SGHAT, FQNNGV. The protocol was immunoSEQ multiplex PCR, while the TCRdb copy is restricted to in-frame clones and leaves out a portion. The sample carries fewer than 350,000 clones, roughly 90% recorded once. The J gene is TRBJ2-1, the V gene TRBV11-2; 7 positions agree with TRBD1. The clonotype originates from a woman younger than 45 who had recovered from COVID-19. Sequences were obtained from PBMCs or T cells enriched from blood (not recorded which). CDR3 residues: CASSRIGQDYNEQFF. In nucleotides, the CDR3 is TGTGCCAGCAGCCGCATTGGACAGGATTACAATGAGCAGTTCTTC. Based on the CDR3 plus reference TRBV11-2 and TRBJ2-1, the full variable domain is EAGVAQSPRYKIIEKRQSVAFWCNPISGHATLYWYQQILGQGPKLLIQFQNNGVVDDSQLPKDRFSAERLKGVDSTLKIQPAKLEDSAVYLCASSRIGQDYNEQFFGPGTRLTVL.